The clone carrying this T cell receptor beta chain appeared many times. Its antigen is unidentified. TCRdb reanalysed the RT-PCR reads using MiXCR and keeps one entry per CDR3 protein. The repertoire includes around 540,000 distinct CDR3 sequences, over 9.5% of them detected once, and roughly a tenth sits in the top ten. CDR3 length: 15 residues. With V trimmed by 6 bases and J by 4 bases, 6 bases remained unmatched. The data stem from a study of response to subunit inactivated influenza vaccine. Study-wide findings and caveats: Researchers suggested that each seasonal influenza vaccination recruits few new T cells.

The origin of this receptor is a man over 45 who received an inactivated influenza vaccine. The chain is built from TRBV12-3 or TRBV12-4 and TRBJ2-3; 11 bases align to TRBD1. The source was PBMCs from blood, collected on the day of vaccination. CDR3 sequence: CASSRTGGGSDTQYF. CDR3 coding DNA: TGTGCCAGCAGCAGGACAGGGGGCGGCTCAGATACGCAGTATTTT.